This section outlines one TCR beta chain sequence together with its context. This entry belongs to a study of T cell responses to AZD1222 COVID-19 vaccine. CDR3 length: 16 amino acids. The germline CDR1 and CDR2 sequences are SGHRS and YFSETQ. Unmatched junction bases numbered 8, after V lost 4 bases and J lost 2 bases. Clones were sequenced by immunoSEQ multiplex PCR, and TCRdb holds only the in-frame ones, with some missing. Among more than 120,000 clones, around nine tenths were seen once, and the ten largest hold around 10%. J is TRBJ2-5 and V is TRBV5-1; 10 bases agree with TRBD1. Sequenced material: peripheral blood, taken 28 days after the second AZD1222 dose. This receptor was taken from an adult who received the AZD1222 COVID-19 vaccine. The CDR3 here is CASSVHGQGVQETQYF. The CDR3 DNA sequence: TGCGCCAGCAGCGTGCACGGACAGGGGGTTCAAGAGACCCAGTACTTC.